Following are 5 T cell receptor beta chains from one sample sequenced in a study of T cell changes during pregnancy in multiple sclerosis. Clones were read by immunoSEQ multiplex PCR, and TCRdb kept only the in-frame ones, dropping some. The table records tens of thousands of clones, 90% to 95% of them present only once. The specimen was CD8+ T cells from peripheral blood mononuclear cells, collected in the third trimester of pregnancy. These receptor sequences come from a female donor with multiple sclerosis, enrolled in a pregnancy study.

Points on this clone: Other DNA sequences in this specimen translate into the identical CDR3. V is TRBV5-4 and J is TRBJ2-7, with D uncertain. CDR3 length: 13 residues. V lost 0 bases and J lost 0, with 4 bases in between. The V gene's germline CDR1 is SGHNT and CDR2 YYREEE (reference sequence). This CDR3 reads CASSLGSSYEQYF. CDR3 DNA sequence: TGTGCCAGCAGCTTGGGGAGCTCCTACGAGCAGTACTTC.

The chain carries TRBV19 and TRBJ1-1, with TRBD1 matching 8 bases. Trimming cost V 0 bases and J 6 bases; bases outside gene matches: 6. The V gene's germline CDR1 is LNHDA and CDR2 SQIVND (reference sequence). CDR3 length: 15 residues. CDR3 DNA: TGTGCCAGTAGTATAGAGTACAGGGGGTTGGCTGAAGCTTTCTTT. This translates into CASSIEYRGLAEAFF.

V is TRBV27 and J is TRBJ1-1, with 10 positions matching TRBD1. Germline-derived CDR1 and CDR2 are MNHEY and SMNVEV (reference sequence). The CDR3 extends over 14 amino acids. V gave up 8 bases and J gave up 0 bases; unmatched junction bases: 3. The CDR3 nucleotides are TGTGCCAGCGCGGACAGGGGGGTGAACACTGAAGCTTTCTTT. Amino acids: CASADRGVNTEAFF.

The chain links TRBV9 to TRBJ2-3; 8 bases agree with TRBD2. Losses at the gene ends were 3 bases for V and 0 bases for J; bases not matched to a gene: 6. CDR1 SGDLS and CDR2 YYNGEE come from the germline V gene. The length of the CDR3 is 16 residues. This CDR3 reads CASSGRGGGSTDTQYF. The CDR3 nucleotides are TGTGCCAGCAGCGGGCGGGGCGGGGGGAGCACAGATACGCAGTATTTT. Based on the CDR3 plus reference TRBV9 and TRBJ2-3, the full variable domain is DSGVTQTPKHLITATGQRVTLRCSPRSGDLSVYWYQQSLDQGLQFLIQYYNGEERAKGNILERFSAQQFPDLHSELNLSSLELGDSALYFCASSGRGGGSTDTQYFGPGTRLTVL.

This rearrangement joins TRBV4-1 to TRBJ1-2; 7 positions match TRBD1. This CDR3 spans 13 amino acids. Germline V CDR1 and CDR2: MGHRA, YSYEKL. V lost 3 bases to trimming and J lost 6 bases; unmatched junction nucleotides: 4. The CDR3: CASSQTTGNGYTF. For the CDR3, the DNA is TGCGCCAGCAGCCAGACGACAGGGAATGGCTACACCTTC.